The TCR beta chain described here comes from a study of beta chain features in type 1 diabetes. The study's findings and limits: In the patient group, naive, central memory and Treg TCRB repertoires seemed more alike than in the healthy donor group. The cDNA sequencing approach could over-represent high-TCR-expressing cells.

About this clone: Antigen unknown.

CD4+ cells of the naive, central memory, regulatory and stem cell-like memory types were sorted via CD45RO/CCR7/CD25/CD127/CD95/CD27. Expressed TCRB transcripts were sequenced, since all the RNA that had been isolated was reverse transcribed. The repertoire was sequenced with immunoSEQ multiplex PCR; TCRdb's copy has only in-frame clones and lacks some. The top ten clones hold about 1.4% of a sample with more than 8,500 clones, 70% to 80% of them seen once. The receptor's source is a woman under 30 in good health. Sequencing input: Tregs from blood.

CDR3 loop: CASSAYTSGRAREQYF. The CDR3 nucleotides are TGTGCCAGCAGTGCCTATACTAGCGGGAGGGCCCGCGAGCAGTACTTC. The chain joins TRBV6-1 to TRBJ2-7; 13 bases align to TRBD2. Germline CDR1 MNHNS, CDR2 SASEGT. This CDR3 comprises 16 residues. J lost 6 bases, V lost 4 bases, and 9 bases had no gene match.